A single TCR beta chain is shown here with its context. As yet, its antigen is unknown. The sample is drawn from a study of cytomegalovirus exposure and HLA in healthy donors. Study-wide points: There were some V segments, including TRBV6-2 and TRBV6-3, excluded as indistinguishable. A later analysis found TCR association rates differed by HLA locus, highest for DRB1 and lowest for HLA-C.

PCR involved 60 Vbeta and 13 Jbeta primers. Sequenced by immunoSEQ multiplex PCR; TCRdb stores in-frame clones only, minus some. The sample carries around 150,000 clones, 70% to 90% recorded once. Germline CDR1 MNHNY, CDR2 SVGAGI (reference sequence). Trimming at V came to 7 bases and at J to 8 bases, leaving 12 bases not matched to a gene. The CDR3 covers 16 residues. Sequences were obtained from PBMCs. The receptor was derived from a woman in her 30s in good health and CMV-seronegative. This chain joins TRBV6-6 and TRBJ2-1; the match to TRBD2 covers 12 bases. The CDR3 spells CASTNHASGRGDEQFF. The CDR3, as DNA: TGTGCCAGCACCAACCATGCTAGCGGGAGGGGGGATGAGCAGTTCTTC.